This is a list of T cell receptor beta chains from one sample in a study of T cell responses to AZD1222 COVID-19 vaccine. The data were produced by immunoSEQ multiplex PCR, yet TCRdb's version contains in-frame clones alone and is incomplete. The table records some 87,000 clones, over 75% of them present only once. The sample consisted of peripheral blood, taken on day 0 of AZD1222 vaccination. The receptors shown here come from an adult in good health. Each CDR3 is given with its conserved first and last residue. The order of the fields is clone size, V gene, D gene, J gene, CDR3 protein, CDR3 DNA. The D gene is left open where the match is weak. The size of a clone is reported for some rows only, either as once, few or many, or as a class for expanded clones.

clone size: -
V gene: TRBV7-2
D gene: TRBD2
J gene: TRBJ2-1
CDR3 protein: CASSLLGAGGPNEQFF
CDR3 DNA: TGTGCCAGCAGCCTATTAGGGGCGGGAGGGCCTAATGAGCAGTTCTTC

clone size: -
V gene: TRBV2
D gene: TRBD2
J gene: TRBJ2-5
CDR3 protein: CASNFRDYRFGEFTGETQYF
CDR3 DNA: TGTGCCAGCAACTTTCGGGACTATCGCTTTGGGGAGTTTACCGGGGAGACCCAGTACTTC

clone size: -
V gene: TRBV6-5
D gene: -
J gene: TRBJ1-5
CDR3 protein: CASKARHSDGQPQHF
CDR3 DNA: TGTGCCAGCAAGGCCAGACATTCGGATGGTCAGCCCCAGCATTTT

clone size: -
V gene: TRBV5-5
D gene: -
J gene: TRBJ1-4
CDR3 protein: CASSASGTNEKLFF
CDR3 DNA: TGTGCCAGCAGCGCTAGTGGGACTAATGAAAAACTGTTTTTT

clone size: -
V gene: TRBV5-1
D gene: -
J gene: TRBJ2-2
CDR3 protein: CASSPNTGELFF
CDR3 DNA: TGCGCCAGCAGCCCGAACACCGGGGAGCTGTTTTTT

clone size: once
V gene: TRBV21-1
D gene: -
J gene: TRBJ2-5
CDR3 protein: CASSKVPCAGNPRVGTQYF
CDR3 DNA: TGTGCCAGCAGCAAAGTCCCTTGCGCAGGGAACCCCCGAGTAGGGACCCAGTACTTC

clone size: -
V gene: TRBV2
D gene: TRBD2
J gene: TRBJ2-4
CDR3 protein: CASRDLAGGTKNIQYF
CDR3 DNA: TGTGCCAGCAGGGATCTAGCGGGAGGAACCAAAAACATTCAGTACTTC

clone size: -
V gene: TRBV7-8
D gene: -
J gene: TRBJ2-1
CDR3 protein: CASSPSTSYNEQFF
CDR3 DNA: TGTGCCAGCAGCCCGAGCACCTCATACAATGAGCAGTTCTTC

clone size: -
V gene: TRBV4-1
D gene: -
J gene: TRBJ1-2
CDR3 protein: CASSQTGRVEGYTF
CDR3 DNA: TGCGCCAGCAGCCAAACAGGGAGAGTTGAGGGCTACACCTTC

clone size: -
V gene: TRBV30
D gene: -
J gene: TRBJ1-6
CDR3 protein: CAWSVLSEGSPLHF
CDR3 DNA: TGTGCCTGGAGTGTACTCAGTGAGGGTTCACCCCTCCACTTT

clone size: once
V gene: TRBV15
D gene: TRBD2
J gene: TRBJ2-3
CDR3 protein: CATRGLAGGTDTQYF
CDR3 DNA: TGTGCCACCAGGGGACTAGCGGGGGGCACAGATACGCAGTATTTT

clone size: -
V gene: TRBV28
D gene: -
J gene: TRBJ1-2
CDR3 protein: CASSLQGGDYGYTF
CDR3 DNA: TGTGCCAGCAGTTTGCAGGGAGGAGACTATGGCTACACCTTC

clone size: -
V gene: TRBV28
D gene: -
J gene: TRBJ2-5
CDR3 protein: CASSTGRETQYF
CDR3 DNA: TGTGCCAGCAGCACAGGGAGGGAGACCCAGTACTTC

clone size: -
V gene: TRBV7-9
D gene: TRBD2
J gene: TRBJ2-3
CDR3 protein: CASSSWTSGRESTDTQYF
CDR3 DNA: TGTGCCAGCAGCTCCTGGACTAGCGGGAGGGAAAGCACAGATACGCAGTATTTT

clone size: -
V gene: TRBV29-1
D gene: TRBD1
J gene: TRBJ1-2
CDR3 protein: CSVEETGVNYGYTF
CDR3 DNA: TGCAGCGTTGAGGAGACAGGGGTTAACTATGGCTACACCTTC

clone size: -
V gene: TRBV19
D gene: TRBD1
J gene: TRBJ1-2
CDR3 protein: CASSMLDRGRGYTF
CDR3 DNA: TGTGCCAGTAGTATGTTGGACAGGGGGCGAGGCTACACCTTC

clone size: -
V gene: TRBV10-3
D gene: TRBD1
J gene: TRBJ2-5
CDR3 protein: CASSKGQQPQETQYF
CDR3 DNA: TGTGCCTCCTCAAAGGGACAGCAGCCTCAAGAGACCCAGTACTTC

clone size: -
V gene: TRBV2
D gene: -
J gene: TRBJ1-2
CDR3 protein: CASTGTRYGYTF
CDR3 DNA: TGTGCCAGCACCGGGACCCGCTATGGCTACACCTTC

clone size: -
V gene: TRBV24-1
D gene: -
J gene: TRBJ1-3
CDR3 protein: CATSDTGGTGNTIYF
CDR3 DNA: TGTGCCACCAGTGATACGGGGGGAACTGGAAACACCATATATTTT

clone size: -
V gene: TRBV2
D gene: -
J gene: TRBJ2-1
CDR3 protein: CASSEPVGTGEQFF
CDR3 DNA: TGTGCCAGCAGTGAACCAGTAGGGACTGGAGAGCAGTTCTTC

clone size: -
V gene: TRBV28
D gene: -
J gene: TRBJ1-1
CDR3 protein: CASRPTNTEAFF
CDR3 DNA: TGTGCCAGTCGCCCGACGAACACTGAAGCTTTCTTT

clone size: -
V gene: TRBV2
D gene: TRBD1
J gene: TRBJ1-1
CDR3 protein: CASGQGDTEAFF
CDR3 DNA: TGTGCCAGTGGGCAGGGGGACACTGAAGCTTTCTTT